The next 2 T cell receptor beta chains were all read from a single sample in a study of Graves' ophthalmopathy and Graves' hyperthyroidism. Amplified material comprised TCR beta CDR3 regions derived from RNA transcripts. HTBI primers were employed in first-round RT-PCR, then a second-round multiplex PCR followed. TCRdb reanalysed the multiplex PCR reads using MiXCR and keeps one entry per CDR3 protein. The sample lists 900,000 to 1,200,000 distinct CDR3 sequences; about two fifths were seen once. Material: peripheral blood or thyroid tissue (not recorded which). These receptor sequences come from an adult man with Graves' hyperthyroidism.

The table lists this clonotype with a few counts. The CDR3 DNA is TGTGCCAGCAGCCGGAGCGGGGACGGTTATGAAAAACTGTTTTTT. Residues: CASSRSGDGYEKLFF. The J gene is TRBJ1-4, the V gene TRBV25-1; maybe TRBD1 (5 bases). V was shortened by 6 bases and J by 6 bases, with 17 bases between the two germline ends. The CDR3 totals 15 residues. CDR1 is MGHDK and CDR2 is SYGVNS in the germline V gene.

Details on this clonotype: Its ends do not fully match the called genes, so a read error is possible. The rearrangement uses TRBV29-1 and TRBJ1-2, with a possible D match to TRBD1 (6 bases). Per the germline V gene, CDR1 is SQVTM and CDR2 is ANQGSEA. The CDR3 extends over 13 amino acids. CDR3 coding DNA: TGCAGCGTTCAGACAGGAGAGCTCTATGGTTACACCTTC. Translated: CSVQTGELYGYTF. Looking up the rest from reference TRBV29-1 and TRBJ1-2 gives the full variable domain: SAVISQKPSRDICQRGTSLTIQCQVDSQVTMMFWYRQQPGQSLTLIATANQGSEATYESGFVIDKFPISRPNLTFSTLTVSNMSPEDSSIYLCSVQTGELYGYTFGSGTRLTVV.